This paragraph reports one T cell receptor (beta chain). The germline V gene encodes CDR1 SGHRS and CDR2 YFSETQ. CDR3 length: 15 residues. The V and J ends lost 5 bases and 8 bases respectively, with 20 bases between them. This entry comes from a study of blood T cell repertoires in COVID-19. Sequencing was performed with immunoSEQ multiplex PCR; in TCRdb, only in-frame clones are kept and a portion is missing. The sample lists approximately 52,000 clones, more than 80% occurring once. The receptor's source is a human donor with active COVID-19. The donor label of this sample is uncertain. V is TRBV5-1 and J is TRBJ2-1, with D perhaps matching TRBD2 (6 bases). Sequencing was carried out using peripheral blood. The CDR3 loop is CASRIYGRGDDEQFF. CDR3 in DNA: TGCGCCAGCAGAATATACGGGAGAGGGGACGATGAGCAGTTCTTC.